This TCR beta chain was obtained from a study of T cell repertoires in cytomegalovirus infection. TCRdb re-derived calls from the reads in MiXCR, one entry per CDR3 protein. Of 600,000 to 700,000 distinct CDR3 sequences in the sample, roughly 33% were seen once. The study's findings and limits: There were HLA-C-restricted CMV-specific TCR beta clonotypes dominating the ex vivo response.

Note on this clonotype: Its antigen is not known.

Trimming cost V 5 bases and J 6 bases; bases outside gene matches: 9. The germline V gene has CDR1 SGHKS and CDR2 YYEKEE (reference sequence). CDR3 size: 15 residues. The source of this sequence is a human donor in good health (CMV status not recorded). Some clones in this sample may be carry-over from other donors' samples. The rearrangement links TRBV5-5 to TRBJ2-1; 9 bases are a match to TRBD2. The source was cultured PBMCs, collected from culture after CMV antigen stimulation. The CDR3 DNA is TGTGCCAGCAGTTTTAGCGGGAGTGGGTTCAATGAGCAGTTCTTC. Amino acids: CASSFSGSGFNEQFF.